The 9 T cell receptor beta chains listed next were all sequenced from one sample in a study of CD8 T cells in ankylosing spondylitis. TCRdb re-derived calls from the 5' RACE reads in MiXCR, one entry per CDR3 protein. The profile shows 80,000 to 90,000 distinct CDR3 sequences, 25% to 35% of them singletons. What was sequenced was blood, either unsorted or a sorted T cell fraction (not recorded which). These receptors were taken from a male donor with ankylosing spondylitis or in good health (not recorded which).

The chain is built from TRBV12-3 or TRBV12-4 and TRBJ1-5; 7 bases are shared with TRBD1. CDR3 length: 13 amino acids. Trimming cost V 8 bases and J 6 bases; bases outside gene matches: 7. CDR3 sequence: CASAGGYGQPQHF. The CDR3 DNA is TGTGCCAGCGCAGGGGGTTATGGTCAGCCCCAGCATTTT.

This clonotype was seen only a few times. The chain combines TRBV6-1 with TRBJ2-7; D gene uncertain. V dropped 4 bases and J dropped 3 bases, with 13 bases sitting between them. CDR3 length equals 14 residues. Germline CDR1 is MNHNS and CDR2 is SASEGT. CDR3 DNA sequence: TGTGCCAGCAGTGGATCTGGATCGATCTACGAGCAGTACGTC. Its translation: CASSGSGSIYEQYV.

This clonotype was observed a few times. The gene calls are TRBV12-3 or TRBV12-4 and TRBJ1-1; a weak D match, TRBD1 (6 bases). With 3 bases removed from V and 2 bases from J, the gap between germline ends came to 13 bases. The CDR3 contains 15 residues. CDR3 in DNA: TGTGCCAGCAGTTTCCGGACAGTACGTAACACTGAAGCTTTCTTT. Its translation: CASSFRTVRNTEAFF.

This clonotype was found a few times. The rearrangement links TRBV12-3 or TRBV12-4 to TRBJ1-5, with 11 bases lining up with TRBD1. V lost 6 bases to trimming and J lost 3 bases; unmatched junction nucleotides: 4. There are 15 residues in the CDR3. The CDR3 loop reads CASRKGQGDNQPQHF. The CDR3 coding sequence is TGTGCCAGCAGAAAGGGACAGGGGGACAATCAGCCCCAGCATTTT.

The V gene is TRBV12-3 or TRBV12-4, the J gene TRBJ2-7; D could derive from TRBD1 or TRBD2 (5 bases each). V dropped 1 base and J dropped 0 bases, with 13 bases sitting between them. There are 16 residues in the CDR3. CDR3 coding DNA: TGTGCCAGCAGTTTAGGTCGGGGCTTCACCTCCTACGAGCAGTACTTC. This gives the protein CASSLGRGFTSYEQYF.

This clonotype showed up many times. The rearrangement joins TRBV20-1 to TRBJ1-2, with 12 bases aligning to TRBD1. Germline V gene lookup returns CDR1 DFQATT and CDR2 SNEGSKA (reference sequence). V shed 0 bases, J shed 8 bases, and the junction held 16 bases outside the gene matches. This CDR3 spans 18 amino acids. The CDR3 sequence is CSARDGGTGGLTWKGYTF. The CDR3 nucleotides read TGCAGTGCTAGAGATGGCGGGACAGGGGGCTTAACTTGGAAAGGCTACACCTTC.

The V call is TRBV9, the J call TRBJ1-1; 7 bases fit TRBD1. This CDR3 is built from 15 residues. CDR1 and CDR2 (germline): SGDLS, YYNGEE. Losses at the gene ends were 3 bases for V and 1 base for J; bases not matched to a gene: 6. CDR3 coding DNA: TGTGCCAGCAGCGGAATAACAGGGGCGAACACTGAAGCTTTCTTT. It specifies CASSGITGANTEAFF. Using reference TRBV9 and TRBJ1-1 for the parts outside the CDR3, the full variable domain is DSGVTQTPKHLITATGQRVTLRCSPRSGDLSVYWYQQSLDQGLQFLIQYYNGEERAKGNILERFSAQQFPDLHSELNLSSLELGDSALYFCASSGITGANTEAFFGQGTRLTVV.

This clonotype has more than one count but fewer than ten. The J gene is TRBJ2-2, the V gene TRBV29-1, with TRBD2 matching over 11 bases. Germline CDR1 is SQVTM and CDR2 is ANQGSEA. The length of the CDR3 is 14 residues. V gave up 7 bases and J gave up 3 bases; unmatched junction bases: 4. As DNA, the CDR3 is TGCAGCGGCCAGGGACTAGCGGACACCGGGGAGCTGTTTTTT. Its protein is CSGQGLADTGELFF.

The J gene is TRBJ1-6, the V gene TRBV25-1; D is undetermined. The germline V gene has CDR1 MGHDK and CDR2 SYGVNS. The CDR3 contains 13 residues. Trimming removed 3 bases at V and 10 bases at J, with 10 bases between. The CDR3, as DNA: TGTGCCAGCAGTGATCTTGCTAACTCACCCCTCCACTTT. It encodes CASSDLANSPLHF.